This T cell receptor (beta chain) was sequenced in a study of CD8 T cells in ankylosing spondylitis. Whole-study results and caveats: Clones linked with disease were CD8+ and fairly uncommon in the peripheral blood. Matched synovial fluid from ankylosing spondylitis patients was reported to be enriched for disease-linked clones. Typical of ankylosing spondylitis blood, it appeared, was a TCR beta motif of eight highly homologous variants.

Quantitative 5'-RACE with molecular barcodes produced the TCR beta libraries. In TCRdb, the 5' RACE reads were re-called with MiXCR into one record per CDR3 protein. The repertoire holds 800,000 to 900,000 distinct CDR3 sequences, with roughly 12% as singletons. This clonotype was detected a few times. Its antigen is currently unknown. Losses at the gene ends were 2 bases for V and 7 bases for J; bases not matched to a gene: 2. In germline, CDR1 is MNHEY, CDR2 SVGEGT. CDR3 length: 13 residues. Sequenced material: blood, either unsorted or a sorted T cell fraction (not recorded which). The V and J genes are TRBV6-2 or TRBV6-3 and TRBJ2-3, with 8 bases that match TRBD1. The clonotype comes from a male donor with ankylosing spondylitis. CDR3 protein: CASSYDRGNTQYF. The CDR3 DNA is TGTGCCAGCAGTTACGACAGGGGTAATACGCAGTATTTT.